This paragraph reports one T cell receptor (beta chain). Its antigen is not yet known. Base qualities were left out, and no much larger clone turns up one base away. TCR CDR3 regions were amplified from genomic DNA by multiplex PCR using the deep immunoSEQ assay. Extracted genomic DNA from each cell subset was spread evenly across all wells of several immunoSEQ 96-well plates, with each plate serving as a replicate. For unsorted PBMC, each replicate PCR was loaded with roughly 270 ng genomic DNA, equivalent to about 33,000 T cell genomes. Ten immunoSEQ deep assay plates were used to sequence unsorted PBMC genomic DNA. Purified libraries were quantified with a Qubit 3.0 fluorometer, sized on a Bioanalyzer 2100, and re-quantified with the KAPA Library Quantification kit. Every immunoSEQ 96-well plate was sequenced on a separate single-read 150-cycle Illumina NextSeq 550 flow cell. The original methods were these. Because the immunoSEQ output held only junctional sequences and lacked quality scores, the filtering could not match the filtering applied to full-length reads. To assign V/J genes and CDR3, sequences were annotated against IMGT germline references using PyIR, a Python wrapper for IgBLAST v1.9. Reads were filtered out if the reads had weak V/J assignments (E-value above 1e-6), no CDR3, stop codons, out-of-frame junctions, or ambiguous translated residues. V3J clonotypes were defined by identical inferred V gene, J gene, and CDR3 amino acid sequence. Percentage overlap between repertoires was calculated by dividing the number of shared unique clonotypes by the size of the smaller repertoire. Richness of each repertoire was evaluated using RTK rarefaction, the Chao1 estimator, and Recon v2.1 estimates of unobserved clonotypes. TCRdb limited this immuneACCESS table to in-frame rearrangements with V and J called. A share of clones is missing; checked studies link under half to unresolved V genes, and the rest is unexplained. V, J and clone size are those of that table, while D and trimming were read from the DNA. The sample profile shows 450,000 to 600,000 clones; 70% to 80% of them were found once. The ten largest clones represent about 12% of the sample.

The data derive from a study of shared clonotypes between healthy human individuals (dated by TCRdb to the early 2020s). Notes on the research overall: Two women and a few men aged 18 to 49 years were included in the cohort. Blood TCR repertoires of about five healthy adults were deeply sequenced to estimate repertoire size and the extent of clonotype sharing between individuals. To increase sequencing depth and limit assay-specific biases, different laboratories used diverse techniques to prepare libraries and sequence TCR repertoires. Leukapheresis yielded between about 0.8 and 8.9 billion PBMCs per donor. What the research found in general, with its limitations: Pairwise subsampling indicated that sequencing depth was expected to affect the degree of clonotype sharing among donors. Because the study included a small number of donors, the genetic and exposure-history diversity represented was limited. Sampling was restricted to blood, and TCR repertoires in tissues likely differ from the TCR repertoires found in blood.

The CDR3 covers 15 residues, taking in both the cysteine and the phenylalanine. Only the CDR3 DNA is retained, 45 bases long and in frame from the first base. Taken from the germline V gene, the CDR1 and CDR2 loops are SQVTM and ANQGSEA. Trimming at the junction amounts to 4 bases on V and 5 bases on J, and the germline ends lie 19 bases apart. Donors were healthy HIV-negative adults with no recently reported acute infections or vaccinations. Every donor was a Caucasian adult living in Nashville, Tennessee, USA. For unsorted samples, roughly 81 million PBMCs were counted and genomic DNA was extracted with the QIAamp DNA Blood Mini kit. Blood was obtained by leukapheresis, after which PBMCs were separated by Ficoll-Histopaque density gradient centrifugation and cryopreserved in liquid nitrogen vapor phase.

The clonotype comes from a woman aged 35 to 49 in good health. Some clones in this sample may be carry-over from other donors' samples. Sequenced input: PBMCs. The rearranged chain carries TRBV29-1 and TRBJ2-3; D gene: possibly TRBD2, on 7 matching bases. The CDR3: CSVVEAPGGQDTQYF. In nucleotides, the sequence is TGCAGCGTTGTTGAGGCCCCCGGGGGGCAAGATACGCAGTATTTT.